One and the same sample provided the 6 T cell receptor beta chains below, sequenced in a study of blood T cells in healthy people across ages. The authors ran a second PCR of roughly 7 to 11 cycles using a sample-barcoded 5' primer and a J-beta primer mix. TCRdb processed the 5' RACE reads anew with MiXCR; each CDR3 protein has one entry. The sample shows some 730,000 distinct CDR3 sequences, approximately 21% of them seen only once. Sequencing used blood. All receptors derive from a man in his 70s in good health.

This clonotype was seen a handful of times. The chain links TRBV29-1 to TRBJ1-2; 7 bases map to TRBD1. Looked up from germline, CDR1 is SQVTM and CDR2 is ANQGSEA. CDR3 size: 13 residues. Trimming took 1 base from V and 8 from J; bases not matched to a gene: 7. CDR3 loop: CSVEAAGGWGYTF. The CDR3 DNA reads as TGCAGCGTTGAAGCGGCAGGGGGTTGGGGCTACACCTTC. The full variable domain, in which reference TRBV29-1 and TRBJ1-2 provide the parts outside the CDR3, is SAVISQKPSRDICQRGTSLTIQCQVDSQVTMMFWYRQQPGQSLTLIATANQGSEATYESGFVIDKFPISRPNLTFSTLTVSNMSPEDSSIYLCSVEAAGGWGYTFGSGTRLTVV.

This clonotype was seen more than once but under ten times. This chain connects TRBV4-2 to TRBJ2-3; no clear D. From germline, CDR1 is LGHNA and CDR2 YNFKEQ. This CDR3 is 13 amino acids long. The V and J ends lost 3 bases and 3 bases respectively, with 7 bases between them. CDR3 loop: CASSQARTDTQYF. The CDR3 DNA follows: TGTGCCAGCAGCCAGGCCAGAACAGATACGCAGTATTTT.

The gene calls are TRBV20-1 and TRBJ2-5; weak D call: TRBD2 (7 bases). The end of the DNA is better explained by TRBJ2-1, so the J call may be wrong. Germline CDR1 DFQATT, CDR2 SNEGSKA (reference sequence). The CDR3 contains 13 residues. Here the CDR3 reads CSGEGGVINEQFF. The CDR3 nucleotides read TGCAGTGGGGAGGGGGGGGTTATTAATGAGCAGTTCTTC.

In its sample, this clonotype was seen a few times. The rearrangement uses TRBV15 and TRBJ2-5; no clear D gene. The DNA end is a closer match to TRBJ2-7, so the J assignment may be wrong. Germline CDR1 is LNHNV and CDR2 is YYDKDF (reference sequence). CDR3 length equals 13 residues. CDR3 sequence reads: CATSRDGGYEQYV. The CDR3 coding sequence is TGTGCCACCAGCAGAGATGGCGGATACGAGCAGTACGTC.

This clonotype has more than one count but fewer than ten. The V call is TRBV7-8, the J call TRBJ1-4; 8 positions agree with TRBD1. J was trimmed by 2 bases and V by 5 bases; bases with no gene match: 10. Per germline, CDR1 SGHVS and CDR2 FQNEAQ. The CDR3 totals 17 residues. The CDR3: CASSLRQGRNTNEKLFF. Written as DNA, the CDR3 is TGTGCCAGCAGCCTCCGACAGGGGAGGAATACTAATGAAAAACTGTTTTTT.

This clonotype came up a few times. The V call is TRBV12-3 or TRBV12-4, the J call TRBJ2-7; D uncertain. The germline V and J ends were trimmed by 3 bases and 0 bases, with 9 bases remaining between them. CDR3 length equals 14 residues. The DNA for the CDR3 is TGTGCCAGCAGTTTGGAGACACACTCCTACGAGCAGTACTTC. Translating it yields CASSLETHSYEQYF.